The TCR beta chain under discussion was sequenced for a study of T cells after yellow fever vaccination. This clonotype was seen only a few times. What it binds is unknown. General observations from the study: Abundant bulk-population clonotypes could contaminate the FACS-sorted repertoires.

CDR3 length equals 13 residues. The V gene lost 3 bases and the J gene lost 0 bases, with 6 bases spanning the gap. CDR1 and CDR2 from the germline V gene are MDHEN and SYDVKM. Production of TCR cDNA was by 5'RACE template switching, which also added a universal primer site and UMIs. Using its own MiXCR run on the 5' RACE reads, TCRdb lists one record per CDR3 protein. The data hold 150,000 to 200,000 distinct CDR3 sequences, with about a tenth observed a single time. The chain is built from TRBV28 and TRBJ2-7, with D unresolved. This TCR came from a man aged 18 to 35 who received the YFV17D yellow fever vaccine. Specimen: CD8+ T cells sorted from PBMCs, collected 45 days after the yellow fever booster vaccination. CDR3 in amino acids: CASSFTNSYEQYV. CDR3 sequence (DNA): TGTGCCAGCAGTTTCACAAACTCCTACGAGCAGTACGTC.